This T cell receptor beta chain was found in a study of technical replicates of blood from several donors. Libraries were prepared by immunoSEQ multiplex PCR; TCRdb keeps only in-frame clonotypes and omits some of them. The table records under 90,000 clones, about 96% of them present only once. The table lists this clone with a count of one. Germline CDR1 and CDR2: MGHRA and YSYEKL. Trimming left V 0 bases short and J 3 bases short, with 9 bases between. This CDR3 is 14 amino acids long. The chain is built from TRBV4-1 and TRBJ2-7; D is undetermined. This receptor was identified in a human donor in good health. Sequences were obtained from T cells isolated from PBMCs. The CDR3 loop reads CASSQDNYLYEQYF. The DNA of the CDR3 is TGCGCCAGCAGCCAAGATAACTACCTCTACGAGCAGTACTTC.